The sequence of this T cell receptor beta chain was determined in a study of beta chain features in type 1 diabetes. At the level of the study: The patients were much like the healthy donors in age, gender and cell yields. Findings and caveats of the study: The study found fewer insertions and more deletions at VDJ junctions in type 1 diabetes patients. HLA effects on TCRB rearrangement stayed unresolved here. A greater similarity of naive, central memory and Treg TCRB repertoires was seen among patients than among healthy donors.

Details on this clone: The antigen remains undetermined.

V was cut by 3 bases and J by 7 bases, with 18 bases left in between. Looked up from germline, CDR1 is MNHEY and CDR2 is SVGAGI. The CDR3 extends over 15 amino acids. Expressed TCRB transcripts were sequenced because the isolated RNA had all been reverse transcribed beforehand. Measured with immunoSEQ multiplex PCR; TCRdb has only the in-frame clones, and not every one. Altogether about 410,000 clones are present, about 15% being singletons, with the ten largest covering 0.03% to 0.04%. The chain joins TRBV6-5 to TRBJ1-1; a possible D gene is TRBD1 (6 bases). Sequencing was performed on naive CD4+ T cells from blood. The sequence was obtained from a man younger than 45 in good health. CDR3 DNA: TGTGCCAGCAGTTATGGGTACAGGGAGGAGAGTGAAGCTTTCTTT. It translates to CASSYGYREESEAFF.